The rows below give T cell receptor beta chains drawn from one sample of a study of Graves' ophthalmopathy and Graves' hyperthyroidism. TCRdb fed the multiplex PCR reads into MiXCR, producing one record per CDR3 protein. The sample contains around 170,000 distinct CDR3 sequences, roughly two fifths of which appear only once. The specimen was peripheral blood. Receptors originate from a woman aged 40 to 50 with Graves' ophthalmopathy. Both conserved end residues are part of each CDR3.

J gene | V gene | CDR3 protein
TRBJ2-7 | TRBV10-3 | CAISVSGTYEQYF
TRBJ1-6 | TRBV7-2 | CASSLAQGLNSPLHF
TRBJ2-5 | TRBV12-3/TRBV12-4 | CASSRGMTSGSETQYF
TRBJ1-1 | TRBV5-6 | CASSRGQGLKAFF
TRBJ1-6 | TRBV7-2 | CASSLALKHSPLHF
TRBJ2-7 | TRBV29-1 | CSVVRGRVDEQYF
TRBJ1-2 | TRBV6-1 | CASRLFSANYGYTF
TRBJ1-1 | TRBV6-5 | CASLPVQGSNTEAFF
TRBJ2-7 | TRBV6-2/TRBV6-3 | CASSDETVSYEQYF
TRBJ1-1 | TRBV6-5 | CASSYSAQGGGTEAFF
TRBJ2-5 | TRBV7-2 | CASSQQNQETQYF
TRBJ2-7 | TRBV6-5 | CASSFPGLGYEQYF
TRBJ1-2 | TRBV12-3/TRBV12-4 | CASSFSGDYGYTF
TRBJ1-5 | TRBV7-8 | CASSLEGGWQPQHF
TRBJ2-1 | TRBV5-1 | CASSLGTSYNEQFF
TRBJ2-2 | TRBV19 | CASSSFDLNTGELFF
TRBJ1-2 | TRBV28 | CASRTGHSSYYGYTF
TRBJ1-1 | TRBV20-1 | CSARSGQGFSTEAFF
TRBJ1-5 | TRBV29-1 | CSAGTGGGTPQHF
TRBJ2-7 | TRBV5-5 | CASSRTGLAYEQYF
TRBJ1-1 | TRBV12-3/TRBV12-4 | CASSRRTRVAEAFF
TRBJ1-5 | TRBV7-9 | CASSLEGFNQPQHF
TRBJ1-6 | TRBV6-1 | CASSAKTTDSYNSPLHF
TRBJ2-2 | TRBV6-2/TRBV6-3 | CASSLRAGELFF
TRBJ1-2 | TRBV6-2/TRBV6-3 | CASSYQVGYTF
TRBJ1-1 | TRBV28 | CATYRDQYTEAFF
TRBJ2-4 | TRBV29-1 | CSVELNRDIQYF
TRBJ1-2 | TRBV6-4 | CASSDPGSGGYTF
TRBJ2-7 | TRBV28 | CASSFGGLPYEQYF
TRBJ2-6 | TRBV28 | CASTIGSSSSGANVLTF
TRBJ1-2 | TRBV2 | CASSDREVNGYTF
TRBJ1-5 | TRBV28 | CASSFSGTHTGPQHF
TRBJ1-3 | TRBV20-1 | CSASSPSSGNTIYF
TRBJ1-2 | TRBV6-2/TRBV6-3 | CASSYSDRDSGYTF
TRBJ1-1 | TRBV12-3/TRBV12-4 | CASSLKSGAQTEAFF
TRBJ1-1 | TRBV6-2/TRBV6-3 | CASSLRGQGPREAFF
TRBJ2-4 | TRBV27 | CASSLSGVAKNIQYF
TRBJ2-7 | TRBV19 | CASSPGRRTYEQYF
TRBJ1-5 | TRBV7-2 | CASSLGGTGAQPQHF
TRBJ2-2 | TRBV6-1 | CASSGRLAATGELFF
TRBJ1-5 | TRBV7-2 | CASSQDRVDQPQHF
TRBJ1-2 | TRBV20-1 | CSARRTGGNRIGYGYTF
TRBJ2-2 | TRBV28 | CASSLSQGSTGELFF
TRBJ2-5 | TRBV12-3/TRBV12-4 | CASSGTGGQETQYF
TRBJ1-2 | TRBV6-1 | CASSESRDRPNYGYTF
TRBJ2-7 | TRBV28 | CASSLLRGGYEQYF
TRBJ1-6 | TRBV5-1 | CASRSDRSDSPLHF
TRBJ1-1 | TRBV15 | CATSSSGPEAFF
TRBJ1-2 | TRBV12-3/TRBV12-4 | CASSWEQGGGHTF
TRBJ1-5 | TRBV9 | CASSPQGAEGQPQHF
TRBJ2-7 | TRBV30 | CAFELDRAYEQYF
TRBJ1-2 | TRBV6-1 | CASSENPTARGSIYGHTF
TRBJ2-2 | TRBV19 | CASSIEGSGELFF
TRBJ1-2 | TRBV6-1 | CASSPGRDRGPGYTF
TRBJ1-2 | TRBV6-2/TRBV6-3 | CASSYSGNGYTF